These 27 T cell receptor beta chains originate from one sample sequenced in a study of blood T cell repertoires in COVID-19. Profiling relied on immunoSEQ multiplex PCR, and the TCRdb table lists in-frame clones only, not all of them. The data hold 70,000 to 95,000 clones, with 80% to 90% observed a single time. The sequenced sample was peripheral blood. These receptors were obtained from a woman over 75 with acute or convalescent COVID-19.

This clone was found once. The chain combines TRBV25-1 with TRBJ2-2, with TRBD1 matching 7 bases. V shed 2 bases, J shed 7 bases, and the junction held 4 bases outside the gene matches. From germline, CDR1 is MGHDK and CDR2 SYGVNS. This CDR3 region has 14 residues. The CDR3 DNA is TGTGCCAGCAGTGAAACAGGGGTTAGCGGGGAGCTGTTTTTT. It is translated as CASSETGVSGELFF.

The chain has TRBV19 and TRBJ1-1; D not resolved. The CDR3 totals 15 residues. Germline-derived CDR1 and CDR2 are LNHDA and SQIVND (reference sequence). Trimming took 2 bases from V and 1 from J, leaving 11 bases between them. CDR3 sequence (DNA): TGTGCCAGTAGTATAACCCCCTCCAGGAACACTGAAGCTTTCTTT. Residues: CASSITPSRNTEAFF.

The V call is TRBV18, the J call TRBJ2-7, with 7 bases that match TRBD1. The junction had 1 base not matched to a gene; V was cut back by 3 bases and J by 5 bases. Germline V gives CDR1 KGHSH, CDR2 LQKENI. The length of the CDR3 is 12 residues. The CDR3 nucleotides are TGTGCCAGCTCACCTACAGGGGACGAGCAGTACTTC. This encodes CASSPTGDEQYF.

The chain uses TRBV28 and TRBJ2-3; possible D gene TRBD1, 6 bases. V lost 5 bases and J 1 base, leaving 10 bases between the germline ends. Germline CDR1 MDHEN, CDR2 SYDVKM. The CDR3 sequence is 14 residues long. For the CDR3, the DNA is TGTGCCAGCAGTCCACAGGGAGGCACAGATACGCAGTATTTT. Its translation is CASSPQGGTDTQYF.

The V call is TRBV12-5, the J call TRBJ1-1; D is unclear. The CDR3 has 10 residues. Germline V lookup: CDR1 LGHNT, CDR2 FRNRAP. Between the trimmed V and J ends, which lost 2 bases and 10 bases, there was a span of 5 bases. The CDR3 loop reads CASGLPGAFF. CDR3 nucleotide sequence: TGTGCTAGTGGTTTGCCCGGAGCTTTCTTT. The full variable domain, with the rest looked up from reference TRBV12-5 and TRBJ1-1, is DARVTQTPRHKVTEMGQEVTMRCQPILGHNTVFWYRQTMMQGLELLAYFRNRAPLDDSGMPKDRFSAEMPDATLATLKIQPSEPRDSAVYFCASGLPGAFFGQGTRLTVV.

This clone appeared a single time. CDR3 nucleotide sequence: TGCGCCAGCAGCTTGGATCCGAGTAGCTCCTACGAGCAGTACTTC. This encodes CASSLDPSSSYEQYF. The gene calls are TRBV5-1 and TRBJ2-7, with D unresolved. V lost 0 bases, J lost 0 bases, and 10 bases lay in between. The CDR3 extends over 15 amino acids. Germline loops: CDR1 SGHRS, CDR2 YFSETQ.

The V gene is TRBV6-6, the J gene TRBJ2-3; TRBD2 aligns across 10 bases. This CDR3 is built from 15 residues. The V gene's germline CDR1 is MNHNY and CDR2 SVGAGI (reference sequence). V dropped 3 bases and J dropped 5; count of bases not matched to a gene: 5. This CDR3 reads CASSYERGGVDTQYF. CDR3 DNA sequence: TGTGCCAGCAGTTATGAGCGGGGGGGCGTAGATACGCAGTATTTT.

This chain joins TRBV6-4 and TRBJ2-2; TRBD2 might be the D (6 bases). From germline, CDR1 is MRHNA and CDR2 SNTAGT. CDR3 size: 14 residues. Trimming shortened V by 8 bases and J by 7 bases, and 17 bases separated the two germline ends. CDR3 amino acids: CASGGAESSGELFF. The CDR3 DNA reads as TGTGCCAGCGGCGGGGCCGAGTCAAGCGGGGAGCTGTTTTTT.

Written as DNA, the CDR3 is TGTGCCAGCAGCCCTGGGGGGACAGATACGCAGTATTTT. It yields the protein CASSPGGTDTQYF. The gene calls are TRBV11-2 and TRBJ2-3; D is perhaps TRBD2 (6 bases). Germline loops: CDR1 SGHAT, CDR2 FQNNGV. The CDR3 loop spans 13 amino acids. Trimming removed 5 bases from V and 3 bases from J, with 9 bases in between.

The V call is TRBV11-2, the J call TRBJ1-1; TRBD1 matches at 7 bases. V lost 5 bases to trimming and J lost 3 bases; unmatched junction nucleotides: 6. CDR1 is SGHAT and CDR2 is FQNNGV in the germline V gene. The CDR3 is 14 amino acids. The CDR3 DNA sequence: TGTGCCAGCAGCATGGGACAGAGGGACACTGAAGCTTTCTTT. Protein sequence: CASSMGQRDTEAFF.

The rearrangement links TRBV3-1 (or the pseudogene TRBV3-2) to TRBJ2-5, with D maybe TRBD2 (6 bases). This CDR3 spans 16 amino acids. Trimming stripped 0 bases from V and 2 bases from J, with 13 bases between. Germline CDR1 is LGHDT and CDR2 is YNNKEL (reference sequence). CDR3 in DNA: TGTGCCAGCAGCCAAGAGAAGTGGAGCGGGCAAGAGACCCAGTACTTC. Translating gives CASSQEKWSGQETQYF.

The genes are TRBV28 and TRBJ2-3; the D is unclear. Per the germline V gene, CDR1 is MDHEN and CDR2 is SYDVKM. Trimming shortened V by 5 bases and J by 0 bases, and 3 bases separated the two germline ends. CDR3 length: 12 residues. The CDR3 DNA is TGTGCCAGCAGTCTCAGCACAGATACGCAGTATTTT. Its translation: CASSLSTDTQYF.

The chain employs TRBV5-8 and TRBJ1-2; TRBD1 might be the D (6 bases). This CDR3 is built from 14 residues. V lost 0 bases and J lost 4, with 10 bases in between. CDR1 is SGHTS, CDR2 YDEGEE, per germline. The CDR3 region is CASSLGGPGYGYTF. CDR3 DNA sequence: TGTGCCAGCAGCTTGGGGGGGCCGGGCTATGGCTACACCTTC. The full variable domain, completed using reference TRBV5-8 and TRBJ1-2, is EAGVTQSPTHLIKTRGQQATLRCSPISGHTSVYWYQQALGLGLQFLLWYDEGEERNRGNFPPRFSGRQFPNYSSELNVNALELEDSALYLCASSLGGPGYGYTFGSGTRLTVV.

This clone was recorded only once. The chain has TRBV2 and TRBJ2-1, with no clear D. This CDR3 contains 14 residues. Trimming removed 9 bases at V and 6 bases at J, with 18 bases between. The germline gives CDR1 SNHLY, CDR2 FYNNEI. The CDR3 spells CASLLEQLLNEQFF. For the CDR3, the DNA is TGTGCCAGTCTCCTTGAGCAATTACTCAATGAGCAGTTCTTC.

The chain is built from TRBV21-1 and TRBJ2-1; no check of the table's D call, TRBD2, against the DNA was made. TRBV21-1 has pseudogene status. The CDR3 is 17 residues long. The CDR3 DNA reads TGTGCCAGCAGCAAACGACTAGCGGGAGTATTTTACAATGAGCAGTTCTTC. Its translation: CASSKRLAGVFYNEQFF.

This chain joins TRBV2 and TRBJ1-2; D is unclear. CDR1 and CDR2 (germline): SNHLY, FYNNEI. The CDR3 spans 11 residues. The V gene lost 5 bases and the J gene lost 7 bases, with 8 bases spanning the gap. In nucleotides, the CDR3 is TGTGCCAGCAGTCTTGGCGGTGGCTACACCTTC. It specifies CASSLGGGYTF.

V usage is TRBV2 and J usage is TRBJ1-5; D might be TRBD1 (6 bases). Deletions cut 4 bases from V and 6 bases from J, with 16 bases between. This CDR3 is 15 amino acids long. Germline CDR1 reads SNHLY; CDR2 reads FYNNEI. The CDR3: CASSAGRGGGQPQHF. The CDR3 nucleotides are TGTGCCAGCAGTGCGGGCAGGGGTGGTGGTCAGCCCCAGCATTTT.

The chain has TRBV15 and TRBJ2-2; D is possibly TRBD1 (6 bases). Germline CDR1 LNHNV, CDR2 YYDKDF (reference sequence). CDR3 size: 14 residues. The V and J ends lost 11 bases and 5 bases respectively, with 18 bases between them. The CDR3 loop is CALAPGHRTGELFF. The DNA of the CDR3 is TGTGCCTTGGCCCCGGGACACAGGACCGGGGAGCTGTTTTTT. Full variable domain (rest looked up from reference TRBV15 and TRBJ2-2): DAMVIQNPRYQVTQFGKPVTLSCSQTLNHNVMYWYQQKSSQAPKLLFHYYDKDFNNEADTPDNFQSRRPNTSFCFLDIRSPGLGDTAMYLCALAPGHRTGELFFGEGSRLTVL.

This clone appeared a few times. The chain couples TRBV19 to TRBJ2-2; no clear D. V lost 1 base and J lost 2, with 5 bases in between. The CDR3 length is 14 residues. Germline loops: CDR1 LNHDA, CDR2 SQIVND (reference sequence). CDR3 sequence reads: CASSIATNTGELFF. The CDR3 DNA reads TGTGCCAGTAGTATAGCGACAAACACCGGGGAGCTGTTTTTT.

The V gene is TRBV7-9, the J gene TRBJ2-3, with no clear D. Germline values: CDR1 SEHNR, CDR2 FQNEAQ (reference sequence). V was pared by 1 base and J by 1 base, with 6 bases between. The CDR3 runs to 14 residues. In nucleotides, the CDR3 is TGTGCCAGCAGCTTAGTCCCGGGCACAGATACGCAGTATTTT. It is translated as CASSLVPGTDTQYF. The full variable domain, completed using reference TRBV7-9 and TRBJ2-3, is DTGVSQNPRHKITKRGQNVTFRCDPISEHNRLYWYRQTLGQGPEFLTYFQNEAQLEKSRLLSDRFSAERPKGSFSTLEIQRTEQGDSAMYLCASSLVPGTDTQYFGPGTRLTVL.

The DNA of the CDR3 is TGCGCCAGCAGCCAAGATTCCGGGGGGGCCAACTTAGATACGCAGTATTTT. It encodes CASSQDSGGANLDTQYF. The chain employs TRBV4-3 and TRBJ2-3, with 8 bases fitting TRBD2. The germline V gene has CDR1 LGHNA and CDR2 YSLEER. V shed 0 bases, J shed 5 bases, and the junction held 10 bases outside the gene matches. CDR3 length equals 17 residues.

The gene calls are TRBV5-6 and TRBJ2-7, with 8 bases aligning to TRBD1. Germline V lookup: CDR1 SGHDT, CDR2 YYEEEE. The CDR3 is 13 amino acids. The V gene end was trimmed by 4 bases and the J gene end by 6 bases; junction bases not matched to a gene: 6. The chain's CDR3 is CASSLQGVGEQYF. CDR3 coding DNA: TGTGCCAGCAGCCTACAGGGGGTGGGCGAGCAGTACTTC.

The CDR3 DNA reads as TGCAGCGCTAGACAGGGCGTGGACACTGAAGCTTTCTTT. This gives the protein CSARQGVDTEAFF. The chain employs TRBV29-1 and TRBJ1-1, with 7 bases that match TRBD1. V was pared by 7 bases and J by 3 bases, with 8 bases of the junction left unmatched. The CDR3 is 13 amino acids. CDR1 is SQVTM, CDR2 ANQGSEA, per germline.

The chain couples TRBV19 to TRBJ2-5; D call uncertain. This CDR3 spans 13 amino acids. The germline V gene has CDR1 LNHDA and CDR2 SQIVND (reference sequence). The V end lost 1 base, the J end lost 6 bases, and 9 bases lay between the germline ends. The CDR3 coding sequence is TGTGCCAGTAGTATAGGTCCAACAAAGACCCAGTACTTC. This encodes CASSIGPTKTQYF.

This sequence joins TRBV11-2 and TRBJ1-1; TRBD1 might be the D (6 bases). CDR3 length: 14 amino acids. The V end was cut by 1 base, the J end by 5 bases, with 11 bases between. Germline assignment: CDR1 SGHAT and CDR2 FQNNGV. Here the CDR3 reads CASSLAGGATEAFF. The CDR3 DNA reads as TGTGCCAGCAGCTTAGCTGGGGGCGCAACTGAAGCTTTCTTT.

The chain carries TRBV3-1 (or the pseudogene TRBV3-2) and TRBJ1-5; tentatively, D is TRBD1 (6 bases). The V gene lost 0 bases and the J gene lost 0 bases, with 12 bases spanning the gap. This CDR3 is 17 amino acids long. Germline CDR1 and CDR2: LGHDT and YNNKEL (reference sequence). CDR3 in DNA: TGTGCCAGCAGCCAAGATTGGGACAAGTCTAGCAATCAGCCCCAGCATTTT. It encodes CASSQDWDKSSNQPQHF.

This chain uses TRBV27 with TRBJ2-3, with 10 bases identical to TRBD2. The V segment lost 2 bases and the J segment 0 bases; nucleotides outside the gene matches: 8. The CDR3 is 18 amino acids. In germline, CDR1 is MNHEY, CDR2 SMNVEV (reference sequence). CDR3 amino acids: CASSLGLAVGASTDTQYF. The CDR3 DNA is TGTGCCAGCAGTTTAGGACTAGCGGTCGGTGCTAGCACAGATACGCAGTATTTT.